The sequence of this T cell receptor beta chain was determined in a study of T cell responses to AZD1222 COVID-19 vaccine. General study points: A rise in Spike-specific TCR breadth and depth followed two AZD1222 doses. Baseline seropositives among AZD1222 recipients totaled only 5 to 7.

The protocol was immunoSEQ multiplex PCR, while the TCRdb copy is restricted to in-frame clones and leaves out a portion. The profile shows under 150,000 clones, around nine tenths of them singletons. The V end lost 6 bases, the J end lost 2 bases, and 8 bases lay between the germline ends. Germline CDR1 MNHNY, CDR2 SVGAGI (reference sequence). The CDR3 length is 12 residues. Remarks on this clone: What it binds is unknown.

The starting material was peripheral blood, obtained on day 0 of AZD1222 vaccination. This rearrangement joins TRBV6-6 to TRBJ2-7; the D gene is possibly TRBD1 (5 bases). The origin of this receptor is an adult in good health. This CDR3 is CASRIQAYEQYF. For the CDR3, the DNA is TGTGCCAGCAGAATACAGGCCTACGAGCAGTACTTC.